This paragraph reports one T cell receptor (beta chain). This sample stems from a study of OX40 agonist ivuxolimab in advanced cancers. CDR3 length: 11 amino acids. The V segment lost 8 bases and the J segment 3 bases; nucleotides outside the gene matches: 3. The germline V gene encodes CDR1 DFQATT and CDR2 SNEGSKA (reference sequence). Measured with immunoSEQ multiplex PCR; TCRdb has only the in-frame clones, and not every one. The table includes roughly 90,000 clones, just over 90% detected once. The TCR comes from an adult with an advanced solid tumor such as melanoma, head and neck, liver or kidney cancer. The chain joins TRBV20-1 to TRBJ2-7, with 8 bases matching TRBD2. The sequencing used CD4+ or CD8+ T cells sorted from blood, collected in a trial of the OX40 agonist ivuxolimab. Here the CDR3 reads CSLTSGYEQYF. CDR3 in DNA: TGCAGTTTAACTAGCGGCTACGAGCAGTACTTC.